These 13 T cell receptor beta chains originate from one sample sequenced in a study of cytomegalovirus exposure and HLA in healthy donors. 13 Jbeta primers and 60 Vbeta primers were used for the PCR. Libraries were prepared by immunoSEQ multiplex PCR; TCRdb keeps only in-frame clonotypes and omits some of them. The table lists about 110,000 clones, around 73% of them singletons. Material for sequencing was PBMCs. The receptors were gathered from a woman aged 40 to 50 in good health and CMV-seropositive.

V gene TRBV15 combines with J gene TRBJ1-2, with 7 bases aligning to TRBD1. The CDR3 has 13 residues. Losses at the gene ends were 5 bases for V and 8 bases for J; bases not matched to a gene: 8. Per germline, CDR1 LNHNV and CDR2 YYDKDF (reference sequence). The CDR3: CATSFRQGEGYTF. The CDR3 DNA follows: TGTGCCACCAGCTTCAGACAGGGAGAAGGCTACACCTTC. The entire variable domain, with the rest obtained from reference TRBV15 and TRBJ1-2, is as follows: DAMVIQNPRYQVTQFGKPVTLSCSQTLNHNVMYWYQQKSSQAPKLLFHYYDKDFNNEADTPDNFQSRRPNTSFCFLDIRSPGLGDTAMYLCATSFRQGEGYTFGSGTRLTVV.

This rearrangement joins TRBV2 to TRBJ2-7; maybe TRBD1 (5 bases). There are 12 residues in the CDR3. Germline CDR1 reads SNHLY; CDR2 reads FYNNEI. V was clipped by 3 bases and J by 5 bases, with 8 bases between them. Written as DNA, the CDR3 is TGTGCCAGCAGTGATGTAGGGGACGAGCAGTACTTC. Translated, it gives CASSDVGDEQYF.

The chain recombines TRBV2 with TRBJ2-5; 8 bases match TRBD2. J lost 5 bases, V lost 7 bases, and 9 bases had no gene match. From germline, CDR1 is SNHLY and CDR2 FYNNEI. The CDR3 has 14 amino acids. CDR3 DNA sequence: TGTGCCAGCAAGGACGGGGGGGCGGGCGAGACCCAGTACTTC. Its protein is CASKDGGAGETQYF.

Only a few counts were recorded for this clone. The rearrangement links TRBV5-4 to TRBJ2-1; D is unclear. Germline CDR1 and CDR2: SGHNT and YYREEE (reference sequence). The CDR3 loop spans 14 amino acids. V lost 0 bases to trimming and J lost 6 bases, with 10 bases between them. The CDR3 is CASSLEVSGNEQFF. The CDR3 coding sequence is TGTGCCAGCAGCTTGGAAGTATCCGGCAATGAGCAGTTCTTC.

The rearrangement joins TRBV5-6 to TRBJ2-7; D perhaps matches TRBD1 (7 bases). Germline assignment: CDR1 SGHDT and CDR2 YYEEEE. This CDR3 spans 15 amino acids. Trimming pared 0 bases from V and 1 base from J, leaving 11 bases between. CDR3 DNA sequence: TGTGCCAGCAGCTTGGGACAGGGAGGTTCCTACGAGCAGTACTTC. Translating gives CASSLGQGGSYEQYF.

J is TRBJ2-5 and V is TRBV11-2; D gene uncertain. Per the germline V gene, CDR1 is SGHAT and CDR2 is FQNNGV. The ends were cut back, 2 bases at V and 2 bases at J, with 6 bases in the middle. CDR3 length: 13 amino acids. In nucleotides, the CDR3 is TGTGCCAGCAGCTTATGGCCTCAAGAGACCCAGTACTTC. It yields the protein CASSLWPQETQYF.

The chain couples TRBV5-1 to TRBJ1-2; D not resolved. Trimming stripped 4 bases from V and 2 bases from J, with 12 bases between. Germline assignment: CDR1 SGHRS and CDR2 YFSETQ. The CDR3 sequence is 14 residues long. The chain's CDR3 is CASSRELANYGYTF. CDR3 sequence (DNA): TGCGCCAGCAGCAGAGAGTTAGCGAACTATGGCTACACCTTC.

The V gene is TRBV4-2, the J gene TRBJ1-3; 7 bases fit TRBD1. V lost 1 base, J lost 0 bases, and 9 bases stayed unmatched. Germline-derived CDR1 and CDR2 are LGHNA and YNFKEQ. The CDR3 is made up of 18 amino acids. The CDR3 sequence: CASSQVWRTGSSGNTIYF. The CDR3 bases are TGTGCCAGCAGCCAAGTCTGGCGGACAGGTAGCTCTGGAAACACCATATATTTT.

The chain joins TRBV12-5 to TRBJ1-3, with D hard to call. The CDR3 runs 14 residues. V was cut by 3 bases and J by 4 bases, with 10 bases left in between. CDR1 and CDR2 from the germline V gene are LGHNT and FRNRAP. The CDR3: CASGFGLQGNTIYF. The CDR3 region has the DNA TGTGCTAGTGGTTTCGGACTTCAAGGAAACACCATATATTTT.

This clone showed up just once. Here the CDR3 DNA reads TGTGCCAGCAGCAAAAGACGGGGTGAGCAGTTCTTC. This translates into CASSKRRGEQFF. The chain uses TRBV11-1 and TRBJ2-1; TRBD2 is a possible D gene (5 bases). Between the trimmed V and J ends, which lost 5 bases and 9 bases, there was a span of 11 bases. The germline CDR1 and CDR2 sequences are SGHAT and FQDESV (reference sequence). The CDR3 has 12 residues.

About this clone: The same CDR3 also results from other DNA sequences found in this sample. The V and J genes are TRBV20-1 and TRBJ1-2; D gene unclear. The CDR3 is 11 amino acids. V was trimmed by 5 bases and J by 5 bases, leaving 9 bases between them. Germline lookup yields CDR1 DFQATT and CDR2 SNEGSKA (reference sequence). This chain's CDR3 is CSAQDWYGYTF. CDR3 DNA: TGCAGTGCTCAAGACTGGTATGGCTACACCTTC.

This clone was counted between two and nine times. The rearrangement links TRBV4-3 to TRBJ1-2, with no clear D. V was clipped by 0 bases and J by 7 bases, with 21 bases between them. The germline V gene has CDR1 LGHNA and CDR2 YSLEER. This CDR3 spans 17 amino acids. The DNA for the CDR3 is TGCGCCAGCAGCCAAGAAAGGGATGCGGGATTTGGCGTTGGCTACACCTTC. This sequence encodes CASSQERDAGFGVGYTF.

J is TRBJ2-6 and V is TRBV4-3; D might be TRBD1 (5 bases). The germline CDR1 and CDR2 sequences are LGHNA and YSLEER. Trimming left V 2 bases short and J 2 bases short, with 7 bases between. The CDR3 has 15 residues. This CDR3 is CASSQMTAGANVLTF. Written as DNA, the CDR3 is TGCGCCAGCAGCCAAATGACAGCTGGGGCCAACGTCCTGACTTTC.